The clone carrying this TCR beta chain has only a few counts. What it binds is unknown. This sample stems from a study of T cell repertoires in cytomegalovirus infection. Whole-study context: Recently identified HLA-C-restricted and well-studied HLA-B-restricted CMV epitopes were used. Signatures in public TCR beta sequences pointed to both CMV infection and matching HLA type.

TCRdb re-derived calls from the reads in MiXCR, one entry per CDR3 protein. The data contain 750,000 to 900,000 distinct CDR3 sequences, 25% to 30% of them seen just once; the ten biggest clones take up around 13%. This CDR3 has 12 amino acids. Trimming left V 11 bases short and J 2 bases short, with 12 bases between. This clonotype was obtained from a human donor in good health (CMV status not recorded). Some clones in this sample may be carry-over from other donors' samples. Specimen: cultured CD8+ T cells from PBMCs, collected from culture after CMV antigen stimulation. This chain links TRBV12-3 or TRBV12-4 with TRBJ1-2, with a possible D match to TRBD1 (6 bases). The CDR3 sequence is CAAAQGNYGYTF. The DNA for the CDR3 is TGTGCCGCCGCGCAGGGGAACTATGGCTACACCTTC.